Listed below are T cell receptor beta chains from one sample, sequenced in a study of cytotoxic CD8 clonotypes in ibrutinib-treated CLL. Here immunoSEQ multiplex PCR was the method, and the copy in TCRdb shows in-frame clones only, minus some. The table records 150,000 to 200,000 clones, 72% of them present only once. Specimen: PBMCs, collected after 24 months of ibrutinib treatment. The source of these receptors is a human donor with chronic lymphocytic leukemia. CDR3s include the opening cysteine and the closing phenylalanine or tryptophan. The D gene is left open where the match is weak. Only some rows state a clone size, as once, few, many or a class for expanded clones.

TRBJ2-7 TRBV9 TRBD2 NA CASSVLAGGYEQYF TGTGCCAGCAGCGTGTTAGCGGGAGGGTACGAGCAGTACTTC
TRBJ2-6 TRBV28 NA NA CASSTPWDTRLLEANVLTF TGTGCCAGCAGTACTCCCTGGGACACGAGGCTTTTGGAGGCCAACGTCCTGACTTTC
TRBJ1-2 TRBV27 TRBD1 NA CASSTGQGKGGYTF TGTGCCAGCAGTACGGGACAGGGCAAAGGTGGCTACACCTTC
TRBJ2-7 TRBV27 NA NA CASSLSGEQYF TGTGCCAGCAGTTTATCGGGTGAGCAGTACTTC
TRBJ1-2 TRBV2 NA NA CASSGSFYGYTF TGTGCCAGCAGCGGGTCTTTCTATGGCTACACCTTC
TRBJ1-4 TRBV28 NA NA CASSPGGDNEKLFF TGTGCCAGCAGTCCCGGAGGGGATAATGAAAAACTGTTTTTT
TRBJ1-2 TRBV18 NA NA CASSLEQGYYGYTF TGTGCCAGCTCACTCGAACAGGGATACTATGGCTACACCTTC
TRBJ2-1 TRBV7-2 TRBD2 NA CASSLAASGRNEQFF TGTGCCAGCAGCTTAGCGGCTAGCGGCCGCAATGAGCAGTTCTTC
TRBJ2-1 TRBV6-5 NA NA CASRGQNNEQFF TGTGCCAGCAGAGGACAGAACAATGAGCAGTTCTTC
TRBJ2-1 TRBV10-1 NA NA CATPGRQFF TGCGCCACCCCGGGACGGCAGTTCTTC
TRBJ2-7 TRBV29-1 TRBD1 NA CSVVDSGQGYEQYF TGCAGCGTTGTTGACTCGGGACAGGGTTACGAGCAGTACTTC
TRBJ2-2 TRBV19 NA NA CASSIGQGELFF TGTGCCAGTAGTATTGGGCAGGGGGAGCTGTTTTTT
TRBJ2-7 TRBV7-9 NA NA CASSERTPEKKYF TGTGCCAGCAGCGAGCGGACACCCGAAAAGAAGTACTTC
TRBJ2-2 TRBV19 NA NA CASSISLGTGELFF TGTGCCAGTAGTATATCCTTGGGGACCGGGGAGCTGTTTTTT
TRBJ2-5 TRBV5-4 TRBD1 NA CASWKTGQPEETQYF TGTGCCAGCTGGAAAACGGGACAGCCGGAGGAGACCCAGTACTTC
TRBJ2-2 TRBV6-1 NA NA CASSASRSTGELFF TGTGCCAGCAGTGCCTCGAGAAGTACCGGGGAGCTGTTTTTT
TRBJ2-3 TRBV19 TRBD1 few CASSNGQDSTDTQYF TGTGCCAGTAGTAACGGACAGGATAGCACAGATACGCAGTATTTT
TRBJ1-1 TRBV29-1 TRBD1 NA CSVTGAAEAFF TGCAGCGTGACAGGGGCCGCTGAAGCTTTCTTT
TRBJ1-3 TRBV9 TRBD1 NA CASSARQGGNTIYF TGTGCCAGCAGCGCCCGACAGGGTGGAAACACCATATATTTT
TRBJ1-2 TRBV6-5 TRBD1 once CASSSTGVSYGYTF TGTGCCAGCAGTTCGACAGGGGTGAGCTATGGCTACACCTTC
TRBJ2-5 TRBV6-6 TRBD1 NA CASSPIRQGEETQYF TGTGCCAGCAGCCCGATTCGACAGGGCGAAGAGACCCAGTACTTC
TRBJ2-1 TRBV7-9 TRBD1 few CASGQGQGARLYNEQFF TGTGCCAGCGGACAGGGACAGGGGGCTAGGTTGTACAATGAGCAGTTCTTC
TRBJ1-1 TRBV7-7 NA NA CASSTAENTEAFF TGTGCTAGCAGCACGGCCGAAAACACTGAAGCTTTCTTT
TRBJ2-7 TRBV6-6 TRBD2 once CASRPAGGLSEQYF TGTGCCAGCAGACCAGCGGGAGGATTGAGCGAGCAGTACTTC
TRBJ2-7 TRBV18 NA few CASSPPSQYEQYF TGTGCCAGCTCACCACCTTCTCAATACGAGCAGTACTTC
TRBJ2-7 TRBV6-5 NA NA CASSYVNPAYSYEQYF TGTGCCAGCAGTTACGTGAACCCAGCCTACTCCTACGAGCAGTACTTC
TRBJ2-5 TRBV7-2 NA once CASSLGARYSTQYF TGTGCCAGCAGCTTAGGCGCCAGGTACTCGACCCAGTACTTC
TRBJ2-7 TRBV6-5 NA few CASLPPGAGEQYF TGTGCCAGCCTCCCGCCGGGGGCTGGCGAGCAGTACTTC
TRBJ1-1 TRBV9 NA NA CASSLQRNTEAFF TGTGCCAGCAGCCTGCAGAGGAACACTGAAGCTTTCTTT
TRBJ2-7 TRBV5-1 NA NA CASSLRTVSYEQYF TGCGCCAGCAGCCTGCGGACAGTCTCCTACGAGCAGTACTTC
TRBJ2-5 TRBV7-2 TRBD2 NA CASSLGTLAGNDQPQYF TGTGCCAGCAGCTTAGGGACCCTAGCGGGAAACGATCAGCCCCAGTACTTC
TRBJ1-1 TRBV5-1 NA NA CASHDGRHLNTEAFF TGCGCCAGCCACGATGGAAGACATTTGAACACTGAAGCTTTCTTT
TRBJ1-5 TRBV10-1 NA few CASISRLSDQPQHF TGCGCCAGTATAAGCCGCCTGTCTGATCAGCCCCAGCATTTT
TRBJ2-1 TRBV6-5 NA NA CATRQGGNEQFF TGTGCCACCAGGCAAGGGGGCAATGAGCAGTTCTTC
TRBJ2-1 TRBV18 TRBD2 NA CASSPPGLAASYNEQFF TGTGCCAGCTCACCACCGGGACTAGCGGCCAGCTACAATGAGCAGTTCTTC
TRBJ2-5 TRBV28 NA NA CASSPHWETQYF TGTGCCAGCAGTCCGCATTGGGAGACCCAGTACTTC
TRBJ1-1 TRBV5-1 NA NA CASSYDSFEAFF TGCGCCAGCAGCTATGACAGTTTTGAAGCTTTCTTT
TRBJ2-1 TRBV27 NA NA CASSPLRGSSYNEQFF TGTGCCAGCAGTCCTCTTCGGGGGAGCTCCTACAATGAGCAGTTCTTC
TRBJ2-7 TRBV5-1 NA NA CASSVERTRDYEQYF TGCGCCAGCAGCGTTGAGAGGACAAGGGATTACGAGCAGTACTTC
TRBJ1-1 TRBV7-3 NA NA CASSPRQNTEAFF TGTGCCAGCAGCCCAAGACAGAACACTGAAGCTTTCTTT
TRBJ1-2 TRBV19 NA NA CASSIDGLQVRKGYTF TGTGCCAGTAGTATAGATGGGCTACAGGTCCGTAAGGGCTACACCTTC
TRBJ1-1 TRBV13 NA NA CASTYTLQGNTEAFF TGTGCCAGCACCTACACCCTCCAGGGGAACACTGAAGCTTTCTTT
TRBJ2-7 TRBV7-2 NA NA CASSLAQRYEQYF TGTGCCAGCAGCTTAGCCCAACGATACGAGCAGTACTTC
TRBJ1-5 TRBV6-5 NA NA CASSYLGPNQPQHF TGTGCCAGCAGTTACCTGGGTCCCAATCAGCCCCAGCATTTT
TRBJ2-7 TRBV19 NA NA CASSVGGRDEQYF TGTGCCAGTAGTGTGGGGGGGCGGGACGAGCAGTACTTC
TRBJ2-3 TRBV4-3 TRBD2 NA CASSQDPLAGATDTQYF TGCGCCAGCAGCCAAGACCCCCTAGCGGGAGCCACAGATACGCAGTATTTT
TRBJ2-1 TRBV7-9 NA few CASSLAGAYNEQFF TGTGCCAGCAGCTTAGCGGGGGCGTACAATGAGCAGTTCTTC
TRBJ2-5 TRBV5-1 TRBD1 NA CASSLWGQGVLETQYF TGCGCCAGCAGCTTGTGGGGACAGGGAGTTTTAGAGACCCAGTACTTC
TRBJ2-3 TRBV25-1 NA NA CASSEQGFSTSTDTQYF TGTGCCAGCAGTGAACAAGGCTTCTCCACTAGCACAGATACGCAGTATTTT
TRBJ1-4 TRBV5-1 NA NA CASSLAPTDGNEKLFF TGCGCCAGCAGCTTGGCACCGACAGACGGAAATGAAAAACTGTTTTTT
TRBJ1-2 TRBV28 NA few CASSLQGFYGYTF TGTGCCAGCAGTCTACAGGGATTCTATGGCTACACCTTC
TRBJ2-7 TRBV4-2 TRBD1 NA CASSQADRVGQYF TGTGCCAGCAGCCAGGCGGACAGGGTGGGGCAGTACTTC
TRBJ1-1 TRBV5-1 NA NA CASSLFTGSNTEAFF TGCGCCAGCAGCTTGTTTACAGGCTCAAACACTGAAGCTTTCTTT
TRBJ1-2 TRBV6-5 NA few CASASDGFYGYTF TGTGCCAGCGCGTCGGACGGCTTCTATGGCTACACCTTC